Shown below are 22 T cell receptor beta chains from a single sample sequenced in a study of human T cells and chemical hapten exposure. Time point denoted: patch test 2, 6 weeks after DPC sensitization. Sample treatment: therapeutic diphenylcyclopropenone sensitization with weekly scalp DPC. TCRdb redid the calling of the RACE reads with MiXCR, one entry per CDR3 protein. The sample has roughly 30,000 distinct CDR3 sequences, 9.4% seen once. Sample: whole blood, taken in connection with sensitization to the hapten diphenylcyclopropenone (DPC). Every receptor here comes from a man aged 25-45 years with alopecia areata. Some clones in this sample may be carry-over from other donors' samples.

A note on this clonotype: The junction and the germline gene differ at one end; a read error may be behind it. The gene calls are TRBV7-2 and TRBJ2-1; D is possibly TRBD1 or TRBD2 (6 bases each). The CDR3 runs 15 residues. Germline CDR1 and CDR2: SGHTA and FQGNSA. CDR3 protein: CASSLLGGGYSEQFF. DNA of the CDR3: TGTGCCAGCAGCTTACTCGGAGGGGGATACAGTGAGCAGTTCTTC. Variable domain in full (rest from reference TRBV7-2 and TRBJ2-1): GAGVSQSPSNKVTEKGKDVELRCDPISGHTALYWYRQSLGQGLEFLIYFQGNSAPDKSGLPSDRFSAERTGGSVSTLTIQRTQQEDSAVYLCASSLLGGGYSEQFFGPGTRLTVL.

In its sample, this clonotype was seen many times. This chain links TRBV25-1 with TRBJ2-2; D remains ambiguous. Germline V gene sequence: CDR1 MGHDK, CDR2 SYGVNS. CDR3 length: 14 residues. Trimming took 1 base from V and 11 from J, leaving 14 bases between them. This CDR3 is CASSEFTERIELFF. CDR3 DNA sequence: TGTGCCAGCAGTGAATTTACAGAGCGAATTGAGCTGTTTTTT.

This sequence joins TRBV20-1 and TRBJ2-7; 12 bases align to TRBD2. CDR1 DFQATT and CDR2 SNEGSKA come from the germline V gene (reference sequence). This CDR3 has 14 residues. V gave up 5 bases and J gave up 2 bases; unmatched junction bases: 4. The CDR3 here is CSAFGLAGPYEQYF. The CDR3 nucleotides are TGCAGTGCTTTCGGACTAGCGGGGCCCTACGAGCAGTACTTC.

The chain employs TRBV7-2 and TRBJ2-4; possibly TRBD2 for D (7 bases). Trimming pared 10 bases from V and 6 bases from J, leaving 22 bases between. Germline CDR1 and CDR2: SGHTA and FQGNSA. The CDR3 contains 15 residues. CDR3 in amino acids: CATKSGGESVNIQYF. The CDR3 DNA reads TGTGCCACCAAGTCGGGGGGCGAGTCGGTAAACATTCAGTACTTC.

This clonotype has at least ten counts. Here the CDR3 reads CASTPIGYNEQFF. As DNA, the CDR3 is TGTGCCAGCACTCCGATTGGGTACAATGAGCAGTTCTTC. This chain uses TRBV27 with TRBJ2-1, with D hard to call. Trimming took off 7 bases at V and 4 bases at J, with 11 bases between the two ends. This CDR3 is 13 amino acids long. Germline V gene sequence: CDR1 MNHEY, CDR2 SMNVEV (reference sequence).

The table lists this clonotype with many counts. This chain joins TRBV18 and TRBJ2-3; TRBD1 is a possible D gene (5 bases). The length of the CDR3 is 15 residues. Germline V gene sequence: CDR1 KGHSH, CDR2 LQKENI. The V end was cut by 3 bases, the J end by 5 bases, with 15 bases between. CDR3: CASSPDTRVGDTQYF. The CDR3, as DNA: TGTGCCAGCTCACCTGATACCAGGGTGGGAGATACGCAGTATTTT.

By sample share, this clonotype is medium-sized. The chain links TRBV7-6 to TRBJ2-3; D unresolved. In germline, CDR1 is SGHVS, CDR2 FNYEAQ. CDR3 length: 14 amino acids. The germline V and J ends were trimmed by 4 bases and 0 bases, with 8 bases remaining between them. CDR3 sequence (DNA): TGTGCCAGCAGCTCTACGACTAGCACAGATACGCAGTATTTT. Translation gives CASSSTTSTDTQYF. Supplemented by reference TRBV7-6 and TRBJ2-3, the full variable domain reads GAGVSQSPRYKVTKRGQDVALRCDPISGHVSLYWYRQALGQGPEFLTYFNYEAQQDKSGLPNDRFSAERPEGSISTLTIQRTEQRDSAMYRCASSSTTSTDTQYFGPGTRLTVL.

This clonotype was counted ten times or more. The chain couples TRBV2 to TRBJ1-1, with 7 bases that match TRBD1. Germline V gene lookup returns CDR1 SNHLY and CDR2 FYNNEI. CDR3 length: 14 residues. Trimming cost V 5 bases and J 0 bases; bases outside gene matches: 3. The CDR3 DNA sequence: TGTGCCAGCAGTACTACAGGGGTGAACACTGAAGCTTTCTTT. Residues: CASSTTGVNTEAFF. Filled out from reference TRBV2 and TRBJ1-1, the complete variable domain reads EPEVTQTPSHQVTQMGQEVILRCVPISNHLYFYWYRQILGQKVEFLVSFYNNEISEKSEIFDDQFSVERPDGSNFTLKIRSTKLEDSAMYFCASSTTGVNTEAFFGQGTRLTVV.

At least ten counts were recorded for this clonotype. V and J are TRBV7-9 and TRBJ2-1, with D unclear. Germline assignment: CDR1 SEHNR and CDR2 FQNEAQ (reference sequence). The CDR3 loop spans 17 amino acids. Trimming removed 3 bases from V and 7 bases from J, with 22 bases in between. The CDR3 DNA reads as TGTGCCAGCAGCTTCGTCCTCGGTCTCAGCCTTAGTAATGAGCAGTTCTTC. Its translation: CASSFVLGLSLSNEQFF.

This clonotype came up many times. The rearrangement links TRBV12-5 to TRBJ2-1, with D unclear. Between the trimmed V and J ends, which lost 2 bases and 5 bases, there was a span of 7 bases. CDR1 and CDR2 from the germline V gene are LGHNT and FRNRAP. CDR3 size: 13 residues. In DNA, the CDR3 is TGTGCTAGTGGTTTGCGGTCCAACAATGAGCAGTTCTTC. Protein sequence: CASGLRSNNEQFF.

The V and J genes are TRBV3-1 and TRBJ1-1, with 7 bases aligning to TRBD1. Germline V gene sequence: CDR1 LGHDT, CDR2 YNNKEL (reference sequence). The CDR3 extends over 14 amino acids. After removal of 6 bases from V and 1 base from J, the junction contained 5 bases not matched to a gene. The CDR3 reads CASRPTGWNTEAFF. CDR3 DNA sequence: TGTGCCAGCAGACCGACAGGGTGGAACACTGAAGCTTTCTTT.

A few counts support this clonotype. This chain links TRBV5-1 with TRBJ2-3; D unresolved. CDR3 size: 15 residues. CDR1 is SGHRS and CDR2 is YFSETQ in the germline V gene. Trimming took 0 bases from V and 0 from J, leaving 8 bases between them. The CDR3 sequence is CASSLVEPSTDTQYF. CDR3 DNA sequence: TGCGCCAGCAGCTTGGTAGAACCTAGCACAGATACGCAGTATTTT.

The table lists this clonotype with many counts. The chain combines TRBV11-2 with TRBJ2-7, with a possible D match to TRBD1 (8 bases). CDR1 is SGHAT, CDR2 FQNNGV, per germline. The CDR3 has 14 residues. Trimming took off 7 bases at V and 5 bases at J, with 18 bases between the two ends. Written as DNA, the CDR3 is TGTGCCAGCACCCTCACAGGGGGGGCCCACGAGCAGTACTTC. This translates into CASTLTGGAHEQYF. Full variable domain (rest looked up from reference TRBV11-2 and TRBJ2-7): EAGVAQSPRYKIIEKRQSVAFWCNPISGHATLYWYQQILGQGPKLLIQFQNNGVVDDSQLPKDRFSAERLKGVDSTLKIQPAKLEDSAVYLCASTLTGGAHEQYFGPGTRLTVT.

V usage is TRBV6-6 and J usage is TRBJ2-2; tentatively, D is TRBD1 (6 bases). Looked up from germline, CDR1 is MNHNY and CDR2 is SVGAGI (reference sequence). With 7 bases removed from V and 3 bases from J, the gap between germline ends came to 15 bases. The CDR3 is 15 amino acids. The CDR3 loop is CASNNGQIDTGELFF. Here the CDR3 DNA reads TGTGCCAGCAACAACGGACAGATTGACACCGGGGAGCTGTTTTTT.

This clonotype was observed at least ten times. The CDR3 spells CARRNTGELFF. DNA for the CDR3: TGTGCACGGAGGAACACCGGGGAGCTGTTTTTT. This chain connects TRBV30 to TRBJ2-2; D uncertain. Germline CDR1 is GTSNPN and CDR2 is SVGIG (reference sequence). The CDR3 sequence is 11 residues long.

The sample holds many counts of this clonotype. The chain recombines TRBV28 with TRBJ2-1; the D gene could be TRBD1 or TRBD2 (6 bases each). The CDR3 length is 17 residues. The V gene lost 6 bases and the J gene lost 2 bases, with 20 bases spanning the gap. Germline values: CDR1 MDHEN, CDR2 SYDVKM. The CDR3 here is CASSSRLGGGPYNEQFF. As DNA, the CDR3 is TGTGCCAGCAGCTCCCGACTCGGGGGCGGTCCCTACAATGAGCAGTTCTTC.

This clonotype has more than one count but fewer than ten. The chain carries TRBV29-1 and TRBJ2-7, with 11 bases identical to TRBD2. CDR3 length: 13 amino acids. Per germline, CDR1 SQVTM and CDR2 ANQGSEA. V lost 6 bases, J lost 5 bases, and 6 bases stayed unmatched. The CDR3 region is CSVLLAGDHEQYF. The CDR3 nucleotides are TGCAGCGTCTTACTAGCGGGAGATCACGAGCAGTACTTC.

This clonotype was recorded a few times. V and J are TRBV20-1 and TRBJ2-7, with 7 nucleotides matching TRBD1. The V gene end was trimmed by 0 bases and the J gene end by 3 bases; junction bases not matched to a gene: 8. The CDR3 has 15 residues. Germline V lookup: CDR1 DFQATT, CDR2 SNEGSKA (reference sequence). CDR3 region: CSARDREGASYEQYF. CDR3 bases: TGCAGTGCTAGAGATCGCGAGGGGGCTAGCTACGAGCAGTACTTC.

This clonotype was picked up many times. The genes are TRBV20-1 and TRBJ1-4, with D maybe TRBD1 (5 bases). V was cut by 0 bases and J by 8 bases, with 16 bases left in between. The CDR3 contains 15 residues. From germline, CDR1 is DFQATT and CDR2 SNEGSKA (reference sequence). CDR3 coding DNA: TGCAGTGCTAGAGACCCGGGACGGAGCCCAGAAAAACTGTTTTTT. Translated, it gives CSARDPGRSPEKLFF.

Concerning this clonotype: A much more abundant neighbour one base away suggests this may be a read error. The chain is built from TRBV2 and TRBJ2-7; TRBD1 or TRBD2 may be the D gene (5 bases each). Per germline, CDR1 SNHLY and CDR2 FYNNEI. This CDR3 spans 13 amino acids. The CDR3 here is CVTLHGATYEQYF. CDR3 bases: TGTGTCACCCTACACGGGGCCACCTACGAGCAGTACTTC.

The genes are TRBV3-1 and TRBJ2-1; 10 bases align to TRBD1. The trim removed 1 base at V and 5 bases at J, leaving 5 bases unmatched. Germline CDR1 is LGHDT and CDR2 is YNNKEL (reference sequence). CDR3 length: 16 residues. This chain's CDR3 is CASSQGRTGGNNEQFF. DNA for the CDR3: TGTGCCAGCAGCCAAGGAAGGACAGGGGGGAACAATGAGCAGTTCTTC.

V usage is TRBV27 and J usage is TRBJ2-7; TRBD1 or TRBD2 may be the D gene (5 bases each). The CDR3 has 10 residues. Germline V gives CDR1 MNHEY, CDR2 SMNVEV (reference sequence). V was clipped by 8 bases and J by 5 bases, with 7 bases between them. This CDR3 is CASRGDEQYF. The CDR3 DNA sequence: TGTGCCAGCCGGGGCGACGAGCAGTACTTC.